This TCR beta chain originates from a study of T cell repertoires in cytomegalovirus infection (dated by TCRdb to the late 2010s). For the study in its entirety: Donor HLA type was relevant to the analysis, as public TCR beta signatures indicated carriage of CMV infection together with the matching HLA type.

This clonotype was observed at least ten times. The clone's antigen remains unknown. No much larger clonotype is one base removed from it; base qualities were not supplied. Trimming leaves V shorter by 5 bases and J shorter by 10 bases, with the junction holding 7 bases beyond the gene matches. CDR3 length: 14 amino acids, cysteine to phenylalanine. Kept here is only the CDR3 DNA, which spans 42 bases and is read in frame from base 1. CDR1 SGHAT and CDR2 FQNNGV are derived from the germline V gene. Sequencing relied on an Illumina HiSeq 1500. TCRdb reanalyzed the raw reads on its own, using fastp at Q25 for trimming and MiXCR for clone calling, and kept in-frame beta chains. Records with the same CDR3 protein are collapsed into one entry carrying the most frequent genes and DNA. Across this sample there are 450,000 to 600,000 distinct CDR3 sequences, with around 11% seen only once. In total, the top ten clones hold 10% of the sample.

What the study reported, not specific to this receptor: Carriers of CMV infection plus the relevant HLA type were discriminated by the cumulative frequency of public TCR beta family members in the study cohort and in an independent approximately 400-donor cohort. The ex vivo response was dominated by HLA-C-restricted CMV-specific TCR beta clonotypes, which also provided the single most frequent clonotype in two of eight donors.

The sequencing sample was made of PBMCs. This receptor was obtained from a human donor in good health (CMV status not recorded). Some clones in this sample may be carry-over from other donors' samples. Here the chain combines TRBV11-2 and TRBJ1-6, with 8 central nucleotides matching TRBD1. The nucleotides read TGTGCCAGCAGCCATGGACAGGGAGGATCACCCCTCCACTTT. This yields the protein CASSHGQGGSPLHF.